The 10 T cell receptor beta chains given below trace back to one sample, sequenced in a study of chemoradiotherapy in HPV16-positive cancers. Using immunoSEQ multiplex PCR, the repertoire was profiled, and TCRdb retains in-frame clones only, with some absent. This sample yields just under 6,000 clones, of which 73% are seen a single time; approximately 11% belongs to the top ten. This sample was taken from a patient who underwent chemoradiotherapy. These receptors were taken from a human donor with HPV-associated anogenital cancer.

This clone has just one count. V and J are TRBV4-3 and TRBJ1-5, with no clear D. CDR3 length: 17 amino acids. Germline V gives CDR1 LGHNA, CDR2 YSLEER. The V and J ends lost 0 bases and 3 bases respectively, with 15 bases between them. The CDR3 reads CASSQDLSQVNNQPQHF. The CDR3 DNA reads as TGCGCCAGCAGCCAAGATCTATCGCAGGTTAACAATCAGCCCCAGCATTTT.

Sample share makes this clone large. This chain joins TRBV7-9 and TRBJ1-6, with 7 bases matching TRBD1. CDR3 size: 15 residues. Germline V gene data show CDR1 as SEHNR and CDR2 as FQNEAQ (reference sequence). Trimming at V came to 3 bases and at J to 6 bases, leaving 5 bases not matched to a gene. CDR3 residues: CASSFGTATNSPLHF. DNA for the CDR3: TGTGCCAGCAGCTTTGGGACAGCCACTAATTCACCCCTCCACTTT.

The DNA of the CDR3 is TGTGCCAGCTCACCAGATGGGCAGGCGAGCACTGAAGCTTTCTTT. As protein: CASSPDGQASTEAFF. The chain uses TRBV18 and TRBJ1-1, with D uncertain. The CDR3 loop spans 15 amino acids. Germline loops: CDR1 KGHSH, CDR2 LQKENI. V lost 2 bases, J lost 4 bases, and 14 bases lay in between. The full variable domain, in which reference TRBV18 and TRBJ1-1 provide the parts outside the CDR3, is NAGVMQNPRHLVRRRGQEARLRCSPMKGHSHVYWYRQLPEEGLKFMVYLQKENIIDESGMPKERFSAEFPKEGPSILRIQQVVRGDSAAYFCASSPDGQASTEAFFGQGTRLTVV.

The chain couples TRBV28 to TRBJ2-1, with 9 bases lining up with TRBD1. Trimming cost V 5 bases and J 6 bases; bases outside gene matches: 8. The CDR3 runs to 15 residues. Germline V lookup: CDR1 MDHEN, CDR2 SYDVKM. DNA for the CDR3: TGTGCCAGCAGTCCCCGGGACAGGGACGGCAATGAGCAGTTCTTC. It yields the protein CASSPRDRDGNEQFF.

This sequence joins TRBV28 and TRBJ1-6; D unclear. The CDR3 totals 15 residues. Germline V gene lookup returns CDR1 MDHEN and CDR2 SYDVKM. V shed 3 bases and J shed 9 bases, with 15 bases lying between them. CDR3 bases: TGTGCCAGCAGTTTGTCAAGTCCTCGGGGTTCACCCCTCCACTTT. Translated: CASSLSSPRGSPLHF.

The rearrangement joins TRBV15 to TRBJ1-6; D unresolved. CDR1 LNHNV and CDR2 YYDKDF come from the germline V gene (reference sequence). The CDR3 extends over 16 amino acids. V was clipped by 0 bases and J by 8 bases, with 14 bases between them. CDR3 region: CATSRDRGGYDSPLHF. The CDR3 region has the DNA TGTGCCACCAGCAGAGATCGAGGAGGGTATGATTCACCCCTCCACTTT. Supplemented by reference TRBV15 and TRBJ1-6, the full variable domain reads DAMVIQNPRYQVTQFGKPVTLSCSQTLNHNVMYWYQQKSSQAPKLLFHYYDKDFNNEADTPDNFQSRRPNTSFCFLDIRSPGLGDTAMYLCATSRDRGGYDSPLHFGNGTRLTVT.

CDR3 sequence reads: CAWAGWNTEAFF. For the CDR3, the DNA is TGTGCCTGGGCGGGATGGAACACTGAAGCTTTCTTT. The chain joins TRBV30 to TRBJ1-1, with D hard to call. CDR3 length: 12 residues. From germline, CDR1 is GTSNPN and CDR2 SVGIG (reference sequence). The V gene lost 5 bases and the J gene lost 1 base, with 8 bases spanning the gap.

The rearrangement links TRBV18 to TRBJ1-4; 8 bases match TRBD1. The CDR3 is 14 amino acids. The ends lost 6 bases at V and 5 bases at J; junction bases unmatched: 5. Looked up from germline, CDR1 is KGHSH and CDR2 is LQKENI. The CDR3 DNA reads as TGTGCCAGCTCCCGGGACAGGAAAAATGAAAAACTGTTTTTT. It encodes CASSRDRKNEKLFF.

This clone was observed once. The J gene is TRBJ1-2, the V gene TRBV16; D is ambiguous. Deletions cut 4 bases from V and 3 bases from J, with 9 bases between. CDR3 size: 13 residues. Germline V lookup: CDR1 KGHSY, CDR2 FQNENV. The CDR3 bases are TGTGCCAGCAGCCCTCGAAGGGACTATGGCTACACCTTC. It is translated as CASSPRRDYGYTF.

The genes are TRBV5-6 and TRBJ2-5; unclear D gene. Between the trimmed V and J ends, which lost 1 base and 2 bases, there was a span of 6 bases. The CDR3 consists of 13 residues. The germline V gene encodes CDR1 SGHDT and CDR2 YYEEEE. In DNA form, the CDR3 reads TGTGCCAGCAGCTTGCTCCTTCAAGAGACCCAGTACTTC. Protein: CASSLLLQETQYF. Combining the CDR3 with reference TRBV5-6 and TRBJ2-5 gives the whole variable domain DAGVTQSPTHLIKTRGQQVTLRCSPKSGHDTVSWYQQALGQGPQFIFQYYEEEERQRGNFPDRFSGHQFPNYSSELNVNALLLGDSALYLCASSLLLQETQYFGPGTRLLVL.